The rows below give T cell receptor beta chains drawn from one sample of a study of technical replicates of blood from a handful of donors. Sequencing used immunoSEQ multiplex PCR; TCRdb keeps in-frame clones, though not all of them. The sample carries 60,000 to 90,000 clones, approximately 97% recorded once. Specimen: T cells isolated from PBMCs. The receptors derive from a human donor in good health. Each CDR3 is given with its conserved first and last residue. The D gene is left open where the match is weak. Size is omitted from some rows. Given values are once, few, many or a class for expanded clones.

j_call clone_size v_call d_call cdr3_aa cdr3_nt
TRBJ2-5 NA TRBV29-1 NA CSVEDQASGETQYF TGCAGCGTTGAAGATCAGGCCAGCGGAGAGACCCAGTACTTC
TRBJ2-5 NA TRBV10-2 NA CASSDLISQSQETQYF TGCGCCAGCAGTGACCTTATCTCACAGAGCCAAGAGACCCAGTACTTC
TRBJ2-5 once TRBV11-3 TRBD2 CASSFQLAGGTETQYF TGTGCCAGCAGCTTCCAACTAGCGGGGGGGACAGAGACCCAGTACTTC
TRBJ1-5 NA TRBV7-2 NA CASSLLDRRFAYSNQPQHF TGTGCCAGCAGCTTATTAGACAGGCGATTTGCCTATAGCAATCAGCCCCAGCATTTT
TRBJ2-1 NA TRBV5-1 TRBD2 CASSPSLTGLVQREQFF TGCGCCAGCAGCCCATCGTTAACAGGACTAGTCCAAAGGGAGCAGTTCTTC
TRBJ2-5 NA TRBV10-3 NA CAISDEEETQYF TGTGCCATCAGTGACGAGGAAGAGACCCAGTACTTC
TRBJ2-7 NA TRBV5-4 NA CASRPTTGTSYEQYF TGTGCCAGCAGACCGACTACGGGAACCTCCTACGAGCAGTACTTC
TRBJ1-1 NA TRBV12-5 NA CASGLRGGVTEAFF TGTGCTAGTGGTTTGCGTGGGGGGGTAACTGAAGCTTTCTTT
TRBJ1-5 NA TRBV19 TRBD1 CASSTDRVGRAQHF TGTGCCAGTAGCACGGACAGGGTGGGCCGGGCCCAGCATTTT
TRBJ2-7 NA TRBV27 NA CASRTWGLGSYEQYF TGTGCCAGCAGGACCTGGGGCCTTGGCTCCTACGAGCAGTACTTC
TRBJ2-1 NA TRBV5-1 NA CASSPQKLIGANEQFF TGCGCCAGCAGCCCGCAAAAACTTATAGGGGCCAATGAGCAGTTCTTC
TRBJ1-1 NA TRBV30 TRBD1 CAWSRTGMNTEAFF TGTGCCTGGAGTCGGACAGGAATGAACACTGAAGCTTTCTTT
TRBJ1-2 NA TRBV6-5 TRBD1 CARGGAHYGYTF TGTGCCAGAGGGGGCGCTCATTATGGCTACACCTTC
TRBJ2-2 NA TRBV11-2 NA CASSLGAGNTGELFF TGTGCCAGCAGCTTAGGGGCTGGGAACACCGGGGAGCTGTTTTTT
TRBJ2-1 NA TRBV7-3 TRBD2 CASSLQGTSGYNEQFF TGTGCCAGCAGCTTACAAGGGACTAGCGGCTACAATGAGCAGTTCTTC
TRBJ1-1 NA TRBV6-1 TRBD1 CASSRTGGLNTEAFF TGTGCCAGCAGCCGGACAGGGGGCCTGAACACTGAAGCTTTCTTT
TRBJ1-2 NA TRBV9 NA CASTPMEDYGYTF TGTGCCAGCACCCCGATGGAGGACTATGGCTACACCTTC
TRBJ2-3 NA TRBV6-5 NA CASSYAQGQDTQYF TGTGCCAGCAGTTACGCGCAGGGGCAAGATACGCAGTATTTT
TRBJ2-7 NA TRBV5-1 NA CASSIVSGSFDEQYF TGCGCCAGCAGCATTGTCTCGGGGTCTTTCGACGAGCAGTACTTC
TRBJ2-7 NA TRBV28 NA CASRLHRGEQYF TGTGCCAGCAGGCTACATCGGGGGGAGCAGTACTTC
TRBJ1-2 NA TRBV6-5 NA CASRLTLNYGYTF TGTGCCAGCAGACTCACACTAAACTATGGCTACACCTTC
TRBJ1-2 NA TRBV27 NA CASSLSRGNYGYTF TGTGCCAGCAGTTTATCGCGGGGAAACTATGGCTACACCTTC
TRBJ1-5 NA TRBV6-1 NA CASSGQVNQPQHF TGTGCCAGCAGTGGACAGGTTAATCAGCCCCAGCATTTT
TRBJ2-2 NA TRBV7-7 NA CASSKQTGYPGELFF TGTGCCAGCAGCAAACAAACAGGGTATCCCGGGGAGCTGTTTTTT
TRBJ1-1 once TRBV6-5 NA CASSYSRGSSEAFF TGTGCCAGCAGTTACTCGCGAGGGTCTAGTGAAGCTTTCTTT
TRBJ2-1 NA TRBV30 TRBD2 CACPGLAGVGDEQFF TGTGCCTGTCCGGGACTAGCGGGGGTGGGAGATGAGCAGTTCTTC
TRBJ1-1 NA TRBV14 NA CASSRQENTEAFF TGTGCCAGCAGCAGACAGGAGAACACTGAAGCTTTCTTT
TRBJ1-1 NA TRBV28 NA CASSSGQLNTEAFF TGTGCCAGCAGTTCCGGACAGTTGAACACTGAAGCTTTCTTT
TRBJ2-7 NA TRBV29-1 TRBD1 CSAMTGTSEQYF TGCAGCGCGATGACAGGGACCTCTGAGCAGTACTTC
TRBJ2-5 NA TRBV19 NA CASSIGLGEKETQYF TGTGCCAGTAGTATAGGGCTCGGAGAAAAAGAGACCCAGTACTTC
TRBJ2-1 NA TRBV29-1 TRBD2 CSVEGLAGVSEQFF TGCAGCGTTGAGGGACTAGCGGGAGTAAGTGAGCAGTTCTTC
TRBJ2-7 NA TRBV4-1 NA CASSQEQGNYEQYF TGCGCCAGCAGCCAAGAGCAGGGTAATTACGAGCAGTACTTC
TRBJ2-6 NA TRBV5-1 NA CASSLRIGRITSGANVLTF TGCGCCAGCAGCTTACGAATTGGCAGGATTACCTCTGGGGCCAACGTCCTGACTTTC
TRBJ1-2 NA TRBV2 NA CASRGRSFYGYTF TGTGCCAGCAGAGGCAGGTCTTTCTATGGCTACACCTTC
TRBJ2-3 NA TRBV11-2 NA CASSLDYPDTQYF TGTGCCAGCAGCTTAGATTATCCAGATACGCAGTATTTT
TRBJ1-5 once TRBV19 NA CASSIDQGSNQPQHF TGTGCCAGTAGTATAGATCAGGGCTCCAATCAGCCCCAGCATTTT
TRBJ2-7 NA TRBV29-1 TRBD1 CSVEARGDRADEQYF TGCAGCGTTGAGGCCCGTGGGGACAGGGCCGACGAGCAGTACTTC
TRBJ2-7 NA TRBV9 NA CASSAGTVYANEQYF TGTGCCAGCAGCGCAGGGACTGTCTACGCTAACGAGCAGTACTTC
TRBJ1-2 NA TRBV4-1 NA CASSQDPLFPGYTF TGCGCCAGCAGCCAAGATCCCCTTTTCCCGGGCTACACCTTC
TRBJ1-2 NA TRBV27 NA CASSLSSNNYGYTF TGTGCCAGCAGTTTATCGAGCAACAACTATGGCTACACCTTC
TRBJ2-3 once TRBV6-5 TRBD1 CASSYLGRGKTDTQYF TGTGCCAGCAGTTACCTCGGCAGGGGGAAGACAGATACGCAGTATTTT
TRBJ2-5 NA TRBV9 TRBD1 CASSGRQGLTQYF TGTGCCAGCAGCGGGAGACAGGGGTTGACCCAGTACTTC
TRBJ2-3 NA TRBV5-1 TRBD1 CASSWSGTGRSDTQYF TGCGCCAGCAGCTGGTCCGGGACAGGGAGGTCAGATACGCAGTATTTT
TRBJ2-1 NA TRBV7-9 NA CASSSTLTSYEQFF TGTGCCAGCAGCTCTACACTTACTAGCTACGAGCAGTTCTTC
TRBJ2-5 NA TRBV11-2 TRBD1 CASGTGGAAIQETQYF TGTGCCAGCGGGACAGGGGGCGCGGCAATCCAAGAGACCCAGTACTTC
TRBJ2-5 NA TRBV9 TRBD2 CASSVGTSGQETQYF TGTGCCAGCAGCGTCGGGACTAGCGGCCAAGAGACCCAGTACTTC
TRBJ1-2 NA TRBV29-1 NA CSVVREAMPGYTF TGCAGCGTTGTCAGGGAAGCTATGCCTGGCTACACCTTC
TRBJ2-7 NA TRBV10-1 TRBD2 CASSEAGGIYEQYF TGCGCCAGCAGTGAGGCGGGGGGCATCTACGAGCAGTACTTC
TRBJ1-6 once TRBV4-1 NA CASSQPQGSANSPLHF TGCGCCAGCAGCCAACCTCAGGGTTCCGCTAATTCACCCCTCCACTTT
TRBJ2-5 NA TRBV15 TRBD2 CATSSQQIAGETQYF TGTGCCACCAGCAGCCAGCAGATAGCGGGAGAGACCCAGTACTTC
TRBJ1-3 NA TRBV5-1 NA CASSLEGLGNTIYF TGCGCCAGCAGCTTGGAGGGACTCGGAAACACCATATATTTT
TRBJ1-1 NA TRBV7-9 TRBD1 CASSPGQGMSDTEAFF TGTGCCAGCAGCCCCGGACAGGGCATGTCGGACACTGAAGCTTTCTTT
TRBJ1-1 NA TRBV28 TRBD1 CASSPAGGQIEAAFF TGTGCCAGCAGTCCTGCAGGGGGCCAGATTGAAGCGGCTTTCTTT
TRBJ2-1 once TRBV9 NA CASSVDGHETYNEQFF TGTGCCAGCAGCGTAGACGGACACGAAACCTACAATGAGCAGTTCTTC
TRBJ1-2 NA TRBV2 TRBD1 CASSEEWTGDGYTF TGTGCCAGCAGTGAAGAGTGGACAGGGGACGGCTACACCTTC
TRBJ1-1 NA TRBV6-5 NA CASRRRRMNTEAFF TGTGCCAGCAGGAGACGGAGAATGAACACTGAAGCTTTCTTT
TRBJ2-1 once TRBV7-4 TRBD1 CASSLSRDRGQLGYNEQFF TGTGCCAGCAGCTTAAGTAGGGACAGGGGGCAGTTAGGCTACAATGAGCAGTTCTTC
TRBJ2-7 NA TRBV27 TRBD1 CASSMRGQGYEQYF TGTGCCAGCAGCATGAGGGGACAGGGCTACGAGCAGTACTTC